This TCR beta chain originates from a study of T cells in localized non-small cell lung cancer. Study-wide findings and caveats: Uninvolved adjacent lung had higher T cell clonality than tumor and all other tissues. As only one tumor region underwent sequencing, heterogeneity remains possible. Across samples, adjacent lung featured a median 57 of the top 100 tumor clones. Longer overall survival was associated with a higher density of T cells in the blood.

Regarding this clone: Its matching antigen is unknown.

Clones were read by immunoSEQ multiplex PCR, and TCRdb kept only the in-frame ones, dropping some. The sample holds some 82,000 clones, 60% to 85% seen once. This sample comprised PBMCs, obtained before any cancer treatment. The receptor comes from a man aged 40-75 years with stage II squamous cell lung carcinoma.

CDR3 in amino acids: CASSPEAGGLGEQFF. CDR3 DNA sequence: TGTGCCAGCAGCCCTGAAGCGGGGGGGTTAGGTGAGCAGTTCTTC. This chain joins TRBV5-6 and TRBJ2-1; 10 bases fit TRBD2. Trimming took 4 bases from V and 9 from J; bases not matched to a gene: 10. CDR3 length equals 15 residues. Germline loops: CDR1 SGHDT, CDR2 YYEEEE.